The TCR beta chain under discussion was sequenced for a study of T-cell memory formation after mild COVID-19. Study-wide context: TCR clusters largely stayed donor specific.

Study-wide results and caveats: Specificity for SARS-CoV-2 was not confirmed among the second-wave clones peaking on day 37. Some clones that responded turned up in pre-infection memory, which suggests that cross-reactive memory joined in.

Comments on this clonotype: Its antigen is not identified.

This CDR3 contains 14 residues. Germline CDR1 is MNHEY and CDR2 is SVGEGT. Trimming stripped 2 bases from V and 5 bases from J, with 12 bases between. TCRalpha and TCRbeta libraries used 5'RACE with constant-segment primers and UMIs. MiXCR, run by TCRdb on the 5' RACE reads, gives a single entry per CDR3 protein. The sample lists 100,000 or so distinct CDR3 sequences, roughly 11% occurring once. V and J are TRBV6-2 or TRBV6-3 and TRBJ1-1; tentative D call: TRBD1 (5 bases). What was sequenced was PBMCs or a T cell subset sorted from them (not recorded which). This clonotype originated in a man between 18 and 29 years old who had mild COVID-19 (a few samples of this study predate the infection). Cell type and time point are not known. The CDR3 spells CASSYTGERTEAFF. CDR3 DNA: TGTGCCAGCAGTTACACGGGGGAAAGGACTGAAGCTTTCTTT.